The rows below give T cell receptor beta chains drawn from one sample of a study of blood T cell repertoires in COVID-19. The protocol was immunoSEQ multiplex PCR, while the TCRdb copy is restricted to in-frame clones and leaves out a portion. In the table there are about 110,000 clones, approximately 89% of which are singletons. The sample comprised peripheral blood. These TCRs come from a man between 50 and 59 years old with active or convalescent COVID-19. CDR3s include the opening cysteine and the closing phenylalanine or tryptophan. The D gene is left open where the match is weak. Size tells how often a clone was seen (once, few, many) or the class of an expanded clone, and some rows leave it out.

>-|TRBJ2-1|TRBV19|TRBD2
TGTGCCAGTAGTATGACACTAGCGGCACATGAGCAGTTCTTC
CASSMTLAAHEQFF
>-|TRBJ2-3|TRBV7-2|TRBD1
TGTGCCAGCAGCCTGGGACAGGCTTTGGATACGCAGTATTTT
CASSLGQALDTQYF
>-|TRBJ2-1|TRBV28|-
TGTGCCAGCAGTTTATTCGTCGGACAGAGTTACAATGAGCAGTTCTTC
CASSLFVGQSYNEQFF
>-|TRBJ2-1|TRBV23-1|-
TGCGCCAGCAGTCTCCCCTCGAATGAGCAGTTCTTC
CASSLPSNEQFF
>once|TRBJ1-1|TRBV5-1|-
TGCGCCAGCAGCTTCCGGGACGGCGGGAGAGGCACTGAAGCTTTCTTT
CASSFRDGGRGTEAFF
>-|TRBJ2-7|TRBV19|TRBD1
TGTGCCAGCAGGGACAGGGATTCGTCCGAGCAGTACTTC
CASRDRDSSEQYF
>-|TRBJ2-2|TRBV5-6|-
TGTGCCAGCAGCTTGTCGTGGGGAGTCGGGGGTACCGGGGAGCTGTTTTTT
CASSLSWGVGGTGELFF
>-|TRBJ2-7|TRBV28|TRBD2
TGTGCCAGCAGACGTAGCGGGAGGCGGGACGAGCAGTACTTC
CASRRSGRRDEQYF
>-|TRBJ2-1|TRBV7-8|TRBD2
TGTGCCAGCAGCCGCACCGGGACTAGCGGGAGGGTCAACAATGAGCAGTTCTTC
CASSRTGTSGRVNNEQFF
>once|TRBJ2-7|TRBV7-9|-
TGTGCCAGCAGCTTAGGGCCTTCCTACGAGCAGTACTTC
CASSLGPSYEQYF
>-|TRBJ1-5|TRBV4-2|TRBD1
TGTGCCAGCAGCCCAGGACAGGGGTCGGGCAATCAGCCCCAGCATTTT
CASSPGQGSGNQPQHF
>-|TRBJ2-7|TRBV3-1/TRBV3-2|-
TGTGCCAGCAGCCCACAACCGATCGGAGGGCCTGGCATCTACGAGCAGTACTTC
CASSPQPIGGPGIYEQYF
>-|TRBJ1-4|TRBV24-1|-
TGTGCCACCAGTGACCCCGGAGTTGGTGGTGAAAAACTGTTTTTT
CATSDPGVGGEKLFF
>few|TRBJ2-7|TRBV5-1|TRBD2
TGCGCCAGCAGCTTCGGGGAGCTATCTGGAACTAGCGGTTTCTACGAGCAGTACTTC
CASSFGELSGTSGFYEQYF
>-|TRBJ1-6|TRBV5-1|-
TGCGCCAGCAGCTCCGCCGTAGGGGGGGGCCTTTCGTCACCCCTCCACTTT
CASSSAVGGGLSSPLHF
>-|TRBJ1-3|TRBV24-1|TRBD1
TGTGCCACCAGTGAATCTGGACAGGGCGAGGGAAACACCATATATTTT
CATSESGQGEGNTIYF
>once|TRBJ1-6|TRBV28|TRBD1
TGTGCCAGCAGTGCCCCCCTTACAGGGGATTCACCCCTCCACTTT
CASSAPLTGDSPLHF
>-|TRBJ2-1|TRBV10-3|TRBD2
TGTGCCATCAGTGAAATGGCGGGAGGGATCCACTCCTACAATGAGCAGTTCTTC
CAISEMAGGIHSYNEQFF
>-|TRBJ2-3|TRBV5-5|-
TGTGCCAGCAGCTTGGACAGGGTCAGCACAGATACGCAGTATTTT
CASSLDRVSTDTQYF
>-|TRBJ1-3|TRBV5-1|TRBD1
TGCGCCAGCCCTCCGGGACAGGCTGGAAACACCATATATTTT
CASPPGQAGNTIYF
>-|TRBJ1-2|TRBV3-1/TRBV3-2|TRBD1
TGTGCCAGCAGCCACTCGACAGGGTTTAACTATGGCTACACCTTC
CASSHSTGFNYGYTF
>once|TRBJ1-5|TRBV7-2|TRBD1
TGTGCCAGCAGCAACCGGGACAGGGGCTGGCGGGAGCCCCAGCATTTT
CASSNRDRGWREPQHF
>-|TRBJ1-4|TRBV6-6|-
TGTGCCAGCAGGTATCGGGAAAAACTGTTTTTT
CASRYREKLFF
>-|TRBJ1-2|TRBV10-3|TRBD1
TGTGCCATCAGTGATAGGGACAGGGGCCACTATGGCTACACCTTC
CAISDRDRGHYGYTF
>-|TRBJ2-7|TRBV7-2|-
TGTGCCAGCAGCCCCGGTCGACAGGGAGGCGAGCAGTACTTC
CASSPGRQGGEQYF
>once|TRBJ2-1|TRBV28|TRBD2
TGTGCCAGCAGCTCCCCAGCGGGAGGGGGGAATGAGCAGTTCTTC
CASSSPAGGGNEQFF
>-|TRBJ1-2|TRBV30|-
TGTGCCTGGAACCCAAGAGAGGGATCAAGGAACTATGGCTACACCTTC
CAWNPREGSRNYGYTF
>-|TRBJ2-3|TRBV19|TRBD2
TGTGCCAGTAGTATAGTGGAGCGGGATCGCAGAGATACGCAGTATTTT
CASSIVERDRRDTQYF
>-|TRBJ1-1|TRBV30|TRBD1
TGTGCCTGGAGTTGGACAGGGCGAACTGAAGCTTTCTTT
CAWSWTGRTEAFF
>-|TRBJ1-6|TRBV30|-
TGTGCCTGGAGTCCAGGGGTTGCGAATTCACCCCTCCACTTT
CAWSPGVANSPLHF
>-|TRBJ2-3|TRBV28|TRBD2
TGTGCCAGCAGTTCGGGGGGAGGGCTCAGCACAGATACGCAGTATTTT
CASSSGGGLSTDTQYF
>-|TRBJ1-1|TRBV2|-
TGTGCCAGCAGTGCGATGGTTCAGGGGACTGAAGCTTTCTTT
CASSAMVQGTEAFF
>-|TRBJ2-5|TRBV10-1|TRBD1
TGCGCCAGCAGTTCCGGACAGGGGGTTCGGGAGACCCAGTACTTC
CASSSGQGVRETQYF
>-|TRBJ2-3|TRBV28|-
TGTGCCAGCAGTTCCGGCCGGGGGCGGGAGTCCGCAGATACGCAGTATTTT
CASSSGRGRESADTQYF
>-|TRBJ2-3|TRBV7-9|TRBD1
TGTGCCAGCAGCCTCGGACAGGGGGCGGCCACAGATACGCAGTATTTT
CASSLGQGAATDTQYF
>once|TRBJ1-5|TRBV30|-
TGTGCCTGGAGTCTACAGGTCAATGGCAATCAGCCCCAGCATTTT
CAWSLQVNGNQPQHF